The clone carrying this TCR beta chain appeared many times. What it binds is not known. This sample stems from a study of T cell repertoires in cytomegalovirus infection. The overall study: The public TCR beta signatures pointed to both CMV infection and matching HLA type.

V was pared by 4 bases and J by 10 bases, with 4 bases of the junction left unmatched. From germline, CDR1 is SEHNR and CDR2 FQNEAQ (reference sequence). The length of the CDR3 is 14 residues. Study-wide results and caveats: Ex vivo responses were dominated by HLA-C-restricted CMV-specific TCR beta clonotypes. Summed frequency of public TCR beta families distinguished CMV carriers with the relevant HLA.

TCRdb used MiXCR to reprocess the reads, holding one entry per CDR3 protein. The table lists about 98,000 distinct CDR3 sequences, approximately 17% of them singletons. The origin of this receptor is a human donor in good health (CMV status not recorded). Some clones in this sample may be carry-over from other donors' samples. This sequence joins TRBV7-9 and TRBJ1-6; TRBD1 agrees at 10 bases. Sample: PBMCs. DNA for the CDR3: TGTGCCAGCAGCTCAGGACAGGGGGAGTCACCCCTCCACTTT. The encoded protein is CASSSGQGESPLHF.